The 22 T cell receptor beta chains below were found in one sample sequenced in a study of glioma-infiltrating T cells after dendritic cell vaccination. Assay used: immunoSEQ multiplex PCR; TCRdb lists only in-frame clones, some missing. The sample comprises over 80,000 clones, about 87% of which are singletons, and 3.2% rests with the top ten. The sample was blood, taken before dendritic cell vaccination. The origin of the receptors is a human donor with glioblastoma.

This chain joins TRBV18 and TRBJ2-7, with 7 positions matching TRBD1. The CDR3 totals 15 residues. Germline loops: CDR1 KGHSH, CDR2 LQKENI. V lost 3 bases and J lost 0; bases outside the gene matches: 5. CDR3: CASSPSGQFSYEQYF. In DNA form, the CDR3 reads TGTGCCAGCTCACCTTCGGGACAGTTCTCCTACGAGCAGTACTTC. The full variable domain, rest sourced from reference TRBV18 and TRBJ2-7, is NAGVMQNPRHLVRRRGQEARLRCSPMKGHSHVYWYRQLPEEGLKFMVYLQKENIIDESGMPKERFSAEFPKEGPSILRIQQVVRGDSAAYFCASSPSGQFSYEQYFGPGTRLTVT.

This chain joins TRBV12-2 and TRBJ2-7; whether TRBD1, the table's D call, matches the DNA was not checked. TRBV12-2 is annotated as a pseudogene. This CDR3 contains 18 residues. CDR3 protein: CASRSRRGDSSPTYEQYF. The CDR3, as DNA: TGTGCAAGTCGCTCCCGCCGCGGGGACAGTTCCCCAACCTACGAGCAGTACTTC.

The V and J genes are TRBV16 and TRBJ2-5; a possible D gene is TRBD2 (5 bases). Trimming pared 0 bases from V and 0 bases from J, leaving 8 bases between. Germline CDR1 and CDR2: KGHSY and FQNENV. The CDR3 length is 15 residues. CDR3 sequence reads: CASSQSGVDQETQYF. DNA for the CDR3: TGTGCCAGCAGCCAATCCGGGGTGGACCAAGAGACCCAGTACTTC.

The chain is built from TRBV9 and TRBJ2-7; possible D gene TRBD1, 6 bases. CDR1 is SGDLS and CDR2 is YYNGEE in the germline V gene. The CDR3 spans 15 residues. With 0 bases removed from V and 4 bases from J, the gap between germline ends came to 14 bases. As DNA, the CDR3 is TGTGCCAGCAGCGTAGCCCCAGGGGCGCAGTACGAGCAGTACTTC. It codes for CASSVAPGAQYEQYF.

This clone was counted between two and nine times. The chain employs TRBV5-1 and TRBJ2-4; 9 positions agree with TRBD2. With 4 bases clipped from V and 7 bases from J, the junction kept 9 bases outside the gene matches. CDR1 and CDR2 from the germline V gene are SGHRS and YFSETQ. The length of the CDR3 is 15 residues. CDR3 sequence reads: CASSPGGGDQNIQYF. DNA for the CDR3: TGCGCCAGCAGCCCTGGCGGGGGGGATCAGAACATTCAGTACTTC.

The J gene is TRBJ2-3, the V gene TRBV28; 10 positions match TRBD2. The CDR3 length is 16 residues. Trimming removed 4 bases from V and 6 bases from J; junction bases left unmatched: 10. Germline V gene data show CDR1 as MDHEN and CDR2 as SYDVKM. CDR3 in amino acids: CASSSSQGLAWDTQYF. The CDR3 coding sequence is TGTGCCAGCAGTTCCTCCCAGGGACTAGCGTGGGATACGCAGTATTTT.

The rearrangement uses TRBV10-2 and TRBJ2-5; TRBD2 matches at 14 bases. The CDR3 extends over 15 amino acids. Trimming cost V 11 bases and J 4 bases; bases outside gene matches: 9. CDR1 and CDR2 from the germline V gene are WSHSY and SAAADI. The CDR3 protein is CACRTSGGRGETQYF. The CDR3 nucleotides read TGCGCCTGCCGGACTAGCGGGGGGAGAGGAGAGACCCAGTACTTC.

The chain carries TRBV7-9 and TRBJ2-2; 8 bases fit TRBD1. Germline values: CDR1 SEHNR, CDR2 FQNEAQ (reference sequence). The CDR3 is 17 amino acids. The J segment lost 7 bases and the V segment lost 2 bases, leaving 12 bases of the junction unmatched. The CDR3 coding sequence is TGTGCCAGCAGCTTAATGTCCCCAGGGGGCGTTAACGGGGAGCTGTTTTTT. The encoded protein is CASSLMSPGGVNGELFF.

V and J are TRBV2 and TRBJ2-1; D call uncertain. Trimming took off 7 bases at V and 8 bases at J, with 9 bases between the two ends. Germline-derived CDR1 and CDR2 are SNHLY and FYNNEI. This CDR3 region has 11 residues. Written as DNA, the CDR3 is TGTGCCAGCACCCCTCTCGATGAGCAGTTCTTC. Translation gives CASTPLDEQFF.

This chain connects TRBV5-4 to TRBJ2-7; possibly TRBD2 for D (5 bases). Trimming left V 4 bases short and J 2 bases short, with 13 bases between. The CDR3 consists of 14 residues. The germline V gene has CDR1 SGHNT and CDR2 YYREEE (reference sequence). The CDR3 DNA sequence: TGTGCCAGCAGCCCAGAGCGGAACCCCTACGAGCAGTACTTC. Translation: CASSPERNPYEQYF. The full variable domain, in which reference TRBV5-4 and TRBJ2-7 provide the parts outside the CDR3, is ETGVTQSPTHLIKTRGQQVTLRCSSQSGHNTVSWYQQALGQGPQFIFQYYREEENGRGNFPPRFSGLQFPNYSSELNVNALELDDSALYLCASSPERNPYEQYFGPGTRLTVT.

The chain joins TRBV7-9 to TRBJ2-2; tentative D call: TRBD1 (5 bases). Per the germline V gene, CDR1 is SEHNR and CDR2 is FQNEAQ (reference sequence). The CDR3 length is 15 residues. Trimming took off 1 base at V and 1 base at J, with 7 bases between the two ends. CDR3 DNA sequence: TGTGCCAGCAGCTTAGGGGGCGTGAACACCGGGGAGCTGTTTTTT. This codes for CASSLGGVNTGELFF. The whole variable domain, remainder taken from reference TRBV7-9 and TRBJ2-2, is DTGVSQNPRHKITKRGQNVTFRCDPISEHNRLYWYRQTLGQGPEFLTYFQNEAQLEKSRLLSDRFSAERPKGSFSTLEIQRTEQGDSAMYLCASSLGGVNTGELFFGEGSRLTVL.

This chain connects TRBV4-1 to TRBJ2-7; 8 bases fit TRBD2. The germline gives CDR1 MGHRA, CDR2 YSYEKL. The CDR3 covers 15 residues. The J segment lost 6 bases and the V segment lost 2 bases, leaving 9 bases of the junction unmatched. This CDR3 is CASSQIPAGEGEQYF. DNA for the CDR3: TGCGCCAGCAGCCAAATTCCAGCGGGAGAGGGCGAGCAGTACTTC.

The genes are TRBV11-3 and TRBJ2-3, with D possibly TRBD1 on 5 matching bases. Trimming stripped 5 bases from V and 2 bases from J, with 17 bases between. The CDR3 loop spans 16 amino acids. Germline V lookup: CDR1 SGHNT, CDR2 YENEEA. The CDR3 DNA reads as TGTGCCAGCAGCCCCTCCCGTGGGGCCCCCACAGATACGCAGTATTTT. Amino acid sequence: CASSPSRGAPTDTQYF.

The chain carries TRBV27 and TRBJ2-7, with 7 bases fitting TRBD2. Germline trimming cut 7 bases from V and 4 bases from J; bases unmatched to any gene: 10. The CDR3 is 14 amino acids. Germline assignment: CDR1 MNHEY and CDR2 SMNVEV (reference sequence). CDR3 sequence (DNA): TGTGCCAGCACCCCCGGGGGAGGGCCTTACGAGCAGTACTTC. Amino acids: CASTPGGGPYEQYF.

As for this clone: The CDR3 does not close with the conserved phenylalanine or tryptophan, likely indicating a read error. It is unclear where the CDR3 begins or ends on the DNA, so no DNA is shown, and the CDR3 is as TCRdb lists it. The chain joins TRBV4-1 to TRBJ2-7; the D call TRBD2 from the table was never checked on the DNA. Germline CDR1 and CDR2: MGHRA and YSYEKL. With termini counted, the CDR3 has 11 amino acids. CDR3 residues: CASSQVRTPAS.

The chain is built from TRBV9 and TRBJ1-2; 10 bases align to TRBD1. CDR1 is SGDLS, CDR2 YYNGEE, per germline. The CDR3 has 15 amino acids. V gave up 4 bases and J gave up 4 bases; unmatched junction bases: 7. This chain's CDR3 is CASSLGQGGSYGYTF. The CDR3 DNA is TGTGCCAGCAGCCTAGGACAGGGGGGGAGCTATGGCTACACCTTC.

This sequence joins TRBV9 and TRBJ1-4; 9 bases match TRBD1. This CDR3 region has 13 residues. Germline CDR1 SGDLS, CDR2 YYNGEE. With V trimmed by 3 bases and J by 7 bases, 1 base remained unmatched. The CDR3 DNA sequence: TGTGCCAGCAGCGGGACAGGGGTTGAAAAACTGTTTTTT. Its translation: CASSGTGVEKLFF. Using reference TRBV9 and TRBJ1-4 for the parts outside the CDR3, the full variable domain is DSGVTQTPKHLITATGQRVTLRCSPRSGDLSVYWYQQSLDQGLQFLIQYYNGEERAKGNILERFSAQQFPDLHSELNLSSLELGDSALYFCASSGTGVEKLFFGSGTQLSVL.

The chain has TRBV10-3 and TRBJ2-7; 7 bases are shared with TRBD1. V was pared by 0 bases and J by 5 bases, with 4 bases of the junction left unmatched. This CDR3 comprises 14 residues. Germline values: CDR1 ENHRY, CDR2 SYGVKD. This chain's CDR3 is CAISESPGGNEQYF. In nucleotides, the CDR3 is TGTGCCATCAGTGAGTCCCCAGGGGGTAACGAGCAGTACTTC.

The chain joins TRBV21-1 to TRBJ1-5; the table's TRBD1 call for D was not verified on the DNA. TRBV21-1 is a pseudogene locus. The CDR3 consists of 20 residues. The CDR3 nucleotides read TGTGCCAGCAGCAAATGGAAGGGCAGGGGGCGATTATATAGCAATCAGCCCCAGCATTTT. This translates into CASSKWKGRGRLYSNQPQHF.

The chain carries TRBV19 and TRBJ2-1; D not certain. The V gene's germline CDR1 is LNHDA and CDR2 SQIVND (reference sequence). Trimming pared 6 bases from V and 8 bases from J, leaving 8 bases between. The CDR3 has 11 amino acids. The CDR3 bases are TGTGCCAGTAGCCTAGGATATGAGCAGTTCTTC. Translating it yields CASSLGYEQFF.

This chain uses TRBV5-1 with TRBJ2-5; 12 positions match TRBD2. Germline trimming cut 2 bases from V and 2 bases from J; bases unmatched to any gene: 4. Germline CDR1 is SGHRS and CDR2 is YFSETQ. This CDR3 has 16 amino acids. The CDR3 nucleotides read TGCGCCAGCAGCTTAACTAGCGGGGGGCCTCAAGAGACCCAGTACTTC. Translating gives CASSLTSGGPQETQYF.

In DNA, the CDR3 is TGTGCCAGCTCACCACCGGCGGGCCACGCTGAAGCTTTCTTT. Its translation is CASSPPAGHAEAFF. This chain links TRBV18 with TRBJ1-1; D gene ambiguous. Germline loops: CDR1 KGHSH, CDR2 LQKENI. The CDR3 length is 14 residues. Trimming took off 0 bases at V and 6 bases at J, with 11 bases between the two ends.